Below are 32 T cell receptor beta chains sequenced from a single sample in a study of T cells in Graves' hyperthyroidism and ophthalmopathy. What was amplified from RNA transcripts were TCR beta CDR3 regions. An initial round of RT-PCR targeting the TCR CDR3 relied on the HTBI primer set. TCRdb called the multiplex PCR reads again in MiXCR, with one record for every CDR3 protein. The table shows more than 250,000 distinct CDR3 sequences, with roughly 15% occurring only once. The sequencing input was blood. Receptor source: a woman in her forties or fifties with Graves' hyperthyroidism that later progressed to Graves' ophthalmopathy.

The table lists this clonotype with many counts. The chain joins TRBV7-3 to TRBJ2-1, with 11 nucleotides matching TRBD2. The CDR3 is 17 amino acids. V shed 0 bases, J shed 8 bases, and the junction held 9 bases outside the gene matches. Germline values: CDR1 SGHTA, CDR2 FQGTGA. CDR3 loop: CASSLTGSTSGKDEQFF. CDR3 nucleotides: TGTGCCAGCAGCTTAACCGGGTCGACTAGCGGGAAGGATGAGCAGTTCTTC.

This clonotype was seen repeatedly, ten times or more. The chain uses TRBV11-2 and TRBJ1-6; possibly TRBD1 for D (6 bases). Germline CDR1 reads SGHAT; CDR2 reads FQNNGV. Trimming left V 5 bases short and J 0 bases short, with 14 bases between. The CDR3 extends over 17 amino acids. The CDR3 here is CASSEVRGFSYNSPLHF. In DNA, the CDR3 is TGTGCCAGCAGCGAGGTCAGGGGCTTCTCCTATAATTCACCCCTCCACTTT.

This clonotype was detected ten times or more. The chain carries TRBV2 and TRBJ2-5, with 9 nucleotides matching TRBD2. With 6 bases clipped from V and 5 bases from J, the junction kept 4 bases outside the gene matches. The CDR3 length is 13 residues. CDR1 SNHLY and CDR2 FYNNEI come from the germline V gene. The CDR3 is CASRESGRETQYF. In DNA form, the CDR3 reads TGTGCCAGCAGGGAAAGCGGGAGGGAGACCCAGTACTTC.

This chain joins TRBV28 and TRBJ1-5, with a possible D match to TRBD1 (6 bases). Germline CDR1 reads MDHEN; CDR2 reads SYDVKM. This CDR3 is built from 14 residues. The ends were cut back, 5 bases at V and 5 bases at J, with 13 bases in the middle. The CDR3 is CASSAGAGDQPQHF. The CDR3 DNA reads as TGTGCCAGCAGTGCAGGGGCCGGGGATCAGCCCCAGCATTTT.

This clonotype has only a few counts. V and J are TRBV9 and TRBJ2-5; a weak D match, TRBD1 (6 bases). The CDR3 is 18 residues long. Trimming removed 3 bases from V and 4 bases from J, with 25 bases in between. Germline CDR1 is SGDLS and CDR2 is YYNGEE. The CDR3 here is CASSASGAPWLATETQYF. For the CDR3, the DNA is TGTGCCAGCAGCGCTTCAGGGGCGCCCTGGCTGGCAACAGAGACCCAGTACTTC.

The sample holds many counts of this clonotype. The chain uses TRBV11-2 and TRBJ1-1, with unresolved D. The V and J ends lost 1 base and 1 base respectively, with 10 bases between them. The CDR3 loop spans 15 amino acids. CDR1 SGHAT and CDR2 FQNNGV come from the germline V gene. CDR3 DNA sequence: TGTGCCAGCAGCTTAGTGGGGATTAGGAACACTGAAGCTTTCTTT. Protein product: CASSLVGIRNTEAFF.

This clonotype was seen at least ten times. V is TRBV5-1 and J is TRBJ2-3; D is possibly TRBD2 (5 bases). The CDR3 is 16 amino acids. The germline gives CDR1 SGHRS, CDR2 YFSETQ. V lost 4 bases, J lost 4 bases, and 19 bases lay in between. The CDR3 DNA follows: TGCGCCAGCAGCGACGAGGTTGGAGGTTGGCCAGATACGCAGTATTTT. Translating gives CASSDEVGGWPDTQYF.

The genes are TRBV19 and TRBJ2-1; D is undetermined. The CDR3 is made up of 15 amino acids. The germline V gene encodes CDR1 LNHDA and CDR2 SQIVND (reference sequence). The V end lost 3 bases, the J end lost 4 bases, and 13 bases lay between the germline ends. The CDR3 region has the DNA TGTGCCAGTAGTATGTTCCGGACGGTTTACAATGAGCAGTTCTTC. The encoded protein is CASSMFRTVYNEQFF.

This clonotype has a count of ten or more. This chain links TRBV11-1 with TRBJ2-2; 7 positions agree with TRBD1. CDR3 length: 15 amino acids. CDR1 SGHAT and CDR2 FQDESV come from the germline V gene (reference sequence). Trimming removed 5 bases from V and 1 base from J; junction bases left unmatched: 4. CDR3 in DNA: TGTGCCAGCAGCGAGGACAGGCTGAACACCGGGGAGCTGTTTTTT. This codes for CASSEDRLNTGELFF.

V and J are TRBV9 and TRBJ1-1; D gene uncertain. The CDR3 is 12 residues long. V lost 5 bases, J lost 5 bases, and 10 bases lay in between. The germline V gene encodes CDR1 SGDLS and CDR2 YYNGEE. DNA for the CDR3: TGTGCCAGCAGTCCCGGCCATACTGAAGCTTTCTTT. Translation gives CASSPGHTEAFF.

This clonotype appeared many times. V usage is TRBV7-6 and J usage is TRBJ2-2, with TRBD1 identical over 9 bases. Germline V gene sequence: CDR1 SGHVS, CDR2 FNYEAQ. This CDR3 has 16 amino acids. J gave up 4 bases and V 6 bases, and 9 bases lay outside the gene matches. The DNA for the CDR3 is TGTGCCAGCAGTCCTACAGGGGGCGAGCGCACCGGGGAGCTGTTTTTT. Encoded protein: CASSPTGGERTGELFF.

Many counts were recorded for this clonotype. The V gene is TRBV7-9, the J gene TRBJ2-1; 8 nucleotides line up with TRBD2. The CDR3 has 15 residues. The V segment lost 6 bases and the J segment 1 base; nucleotides outside the gene matches: 5. Germline CDR1 and CDR2: SEHNR and FQNEAQ (reference sequence). The CDR3 region is CASRFSGSSYNEQFF. DNA for the CDR3: TGTGCCAGCAGATTCAGCGGGAGTTCCTACAATGAGCAGTTCTTC.

This clonotype was found many times. This sequence joins TRBV28 and TRBJ1-5; D uncertain. The CDR3 sequence is 15 residues long. The V end was cut by 2 bases, the J end by 9 bases, with 17 bases between. Germline values: CDR1 MDHEN, CDR2 SYDVKM. CDR3 nucleotides: TGTGCCAGCAGTTTAAGGCGGGCCCTATCCCCGCCCCAGCATTTT. This codes for CASSLRRALSPPQHF.

Ten or more counts support this clonotype. The V and J genes are TRBV6-1 and TRBJ2-7, with 10 bases aligning to TRBD2. With 5 bases clipped from V and 2 bases from J, the junction kept 3 bases outside the gene matches. Germline V CDR1 and CDR2: MNHNS, SASEGT. CDR3 length: 14 amino acids. CDR3 protein: CASSQSGRAYEQYF. The CDR3 DNA follows: TGTGCCAGCAGTCAAAGCGGGAGGGCCTACGAGCAGTACTTC.

The table lists this clonotype with many counts. The V call is TRBV29-1, the J call TRBJ2-1; TRBD2 might be the D (5 bases). The CDR3 totals 12 residues. Germline-derived CDR1 and CDR2 are SQVTM and ANQGSEA. Trimming pared 6 bases from V and 4 bases from J, leaving 10 bases between. DNA for the CDR3: TGCAGCGTATCAAGGGAGTACAATGAGCAGTTCTTC. Protein product: CSVSREYNEQFF.

The table lists this clonotype with many counts. V usage is TRBV20-1 and J usage is TRBJ2-5, with TRBD2 matching 9 bases. This CDR3 is built from 13 residues. Germline V gene data show CDR1 as DFQATT and CDR2 as SNEGSKA (reference sequence). The junction had 1 base not matched to a gene; V was cut back by 4 bases and J by 1 base. CDR3 sequence: CSATLAGQETQYF. Written as DNA, the CDR3 is TGCAGTGCTACACTAGCGGGCCAAGAGACCCAGTACTTC.

This clonotype was detected many times. The V call is TRBV11-1, the J call TRBJ2-7; TRBD1 agrees at 7 bases. This CDR3 has 13 amino acids. Per germline, CDR1 SGHAT and CDR2 FQDESV (reference sequence). Germline trimming cut 6 bases from V and 3 bases from J; bases unmatched to any gene: 5. Here the CDR3 reads CASSLGQIYEQYF. Written as DNA, the CDR3 is TGTGCCAGCAGTTTGGGACAGATCTACGAGCAGTACTTC. Looking up the rest from reference TRBV11-1 and TRBJ2-7 gives the full variable domain: EAEVAQSPRYKITEKSQAVAFWCDPISGHATLYWYRQILGQGPELLVQFQDESVVDDSQLPKDRFSAERLKGVDSTLKIQPAELGDSAMYLCASSLGQIYEQYFGPGTRLTVT.

Ten or more counts support this clonotype. The chain employs TRBV5-1 and TRBJ1-6, with a weak D call TRBD1 (6 bases). Trimming cost V 4 bases and J 10 bases, with 18 bases left between them. Germline V lookup: CDR1 SGHRS, CDR2 YFSETQ. This CDR3 is built from 15 residues. This chain's CDR3 is CASSGVGGTKSPLHF. In DNA, the CDR3 is TGCGCCAGCAGCGGGGTAGGGGGTACTAAGTCACCCCTCCACTTT. Full variable domain (outside the CDR3, taken from reference TRBV5-1 and TRBJ1-6): KAGVTQTPRYLIKTRGQQVTLSCSPISGHRSVSWYQQTPGQGLQFLFEYFSETQRNKGNFPGRFSGRQFSNSRSEMNVSTLELGDSALYLCASSGVGGTKSPLHFGNGTRLTVT.

The chain recombines TRBV7-9 with TRBJ1-2; D gene unclear. The germline V gene encodes CDR1 SEHNR and CDR2 FQNEAQ (reference sequence). V lost 5 bases and J 4 bases, leaving 11 bases between the germline ends. This CDR3 has 13 residues. The chain's CDR3 is CASSEGQFYGYTF. The CDR3 region has the DNA TGTGCCAGCAGCGAAGGGCAATTCTATGGCTACACCTTC.

This clonotype was counted many times. The junction departs from germline at one end; a sequencing error may be responsible. This chain uses TRBV6-1 with TRBJ2-7, with TRBD1 identical over 7 bases. The germline V gene encodes CDR1 MNHNS and CDR2 SASEGT. This CDR3 is 12 amino acids long. In DNA, the CDR3 is TGCGGAACTCACAGGGGAACCTACGAGCAGTACTTC. Amino acid sequence: CGTHRGTYEQYF.

This chain uses TRBV6-1 with TRBJ1-6; no clear D gene. The V and J ends lost 6 bases and 11 bases respectively, with 23 bases between them. Germline V gives CDR1 MNHNS, CDR2 SASEGT. CDR3 size: 16 residues. The CDR3 DNA reads TGTGCCAGCAGCTCAACTCTGGGCCTCGAGCACGCACCCCTCCACTTT. Protein sequence: CASSSTLGLEHAPLHF.

This clonotype was seen a single time. The chain couples TRBV7-9 to TRBJ2-3; 11 bases agree with TRBD2. CDR1 and CDR2 (germline): SEHNR, FQNEAQ (reference sequence). The CDR3 totals 18 residues. With V trimmed by 5 bases and J by 5 bases, 15 bases remained unmatched. The DNA for the CDR3 is TGTGCCAGCAGCCTTCTCACCGTTAGCGGGAGGGCCTTAGATACGCAGTATTTT. It translates to CASSLLTVSGRALDTQYF.

This clonotype was counted many times. The rearrangement joins TRBV7-9 to TRBJ2-1; the D gene could be TRBD1 or TRBD2 (6 bases each). With 3 bases removed from V and 6 bases from J, the gap between germline ends came to 15 bases. Germline CDR1 is SEHNR and CDR2 is FQNEAQ (reference sequence). The CDR3 spans 15 residues. The CDR3 loop is CASSLRGNSGNEQFF. The CDR3 DNA follows: TGTGCCAGCAGCTTGAGGGGGAATAGCGGCAATGAGCAGTTCTTC.

This chain links TRBV6-2 or TRBV6-3 with TRBJ2-1; tentatively, D is TRBD2 (7 bases). The CDR3 spans 17 residues. Germline CDR1 and CDR2: MNHEY and SVGEGT. V was shortened by 5 bases and J by 2 bases, with 19 bases between the two germline ends. The CDR3 region has the DNA TGTGCCAGCAGTCCCCCGGGGGGCGGGAGCACCTACAATGAGCAGTTCTTC. Protein sequence: CASSPPGGGSTYNEQFF.

Concerning this clonotype itself: This may come from a read error, since a much larger clone is one base off. The chain combines TRBV6-2 or TRBV6-3 with TRBJ2-1; D remains unclear. The CDR3 sequence is 13 residues long. Germline V gene sequence: CDR1 MNHEY, CDR2 SVGEGT. Trimming took off 4 bases at V and 6 bases at J, with 10 bases between the two ends. The CDR3 loop reads CASSSTLGNEQFF. As DNA, the CDR3 is TGTGCCAGCAGTTCGACCCTCGGCAATGAGCAGTTCTTC.

This clonotype was recorded a few times. The chain uses TRBV9 and TRBJ1-5; 9 bases are shared with TRBD1. The junction had 1 base not matched to a gene; V was cut back by 8 bases and J by 4 bases. Per the germline V gene, CDR1 is SGDLS and CDR2 is YYNGEE. CDR3 length equals 12 residues. The CDR3 DNA reads as TGTGCCAGGACAGGGGGGAATCAGCCCCAGCATTTT. Protein: CARTGGNQPQHF. Drawing the rest from reference TRBV9 and TRBJ1-5, the complete variable domain is DSGVTQTPKHLITATGQRVTLRCSPRSGDLSVYWYQQSLDQGLQFLIQYYNGEERAKGNILERFSAQQFPDLHSELNLSSLELGDSALYFCARTGGNQPQHFGDGTRLSIL.

Details on this clonotype: At one end, the junction sequence differs from germline, possibly due to a read error. The chain recombines TRBV7-7 with TRBJ1-3; 7 bases fit TRBD1. CDR3 length equals 15 residues. CDR1 is SSHAT, CDR2 FNYEAQ, per germline (reference sequence). The CDR3: CASSLNTGAGNTIYF. The CDR3 nucleotides read TGTGCTAGCAGTTTAAATACAGGGGCTGGAAACACCATATATTTT.

This clonotype was counted only a few times. The V gene is TRBV14, the J gene TRBJ1-1, with D tentatively TRBD1 (5 bases). This CDR3 region has 13 residues. V lost 1 base and J lost 4, with 7 bases in between. Germline lookup yields CDR1 SGHDN and CDR2 FVKESK. CDR3 nucleotides: TGTGCCAGCAGCCAAGCAGGGTCCACTGAAGCTTTCTTT. Protein product: CASSQAGSTEAFF.

This clonotype was found many times. The J gene is TRBJ2-1, the V gene TRBV20-1; D is undetermined. This CDR3 is 16 amino acids long. Per germline, CDR1 DFQATT and CDR2 SNEGSKA (reference sequence). V was clipped by 3 bases and J by 0 bases, with 15 bases between them. The CDR3 nucleotides read TGCAGTGCTAGCCACGGAGTCGCTATCTCCTACAATGAGCAGTTCTTC. This encodes CSASHGVAISYNEQFF.

This clonotype was detected many times. The genes are TRBV9 and TRBJ2-1; the D is unclear. V was shortened by 4 bases and J by 10 bases, with 12 bases between the two germline ends. CDR3 length: 12 amino acids. Germline V gives CDR1 SGDLS, CDR2 YYNGEE. In DNA form, the CDR3 reads TGTGCCAGCAGCCAGTCGGGTAAGGAGCAGTTCTTC. Translated: CASSQSGKEQFF.

This clonotype has a count of ten or more. V usage is TRBV10-3 and J usage is TRBJ2-3, with 13 bases aligning to TRBD2. The CDR3 runs to 20 residues. Germline trimming cut 7 bases from V and 4 bases from J; bases unmatched to any gene: 20. CDR1 and CDR2 (germline): ENHRY, SYGVKD. In DNA form, the CDR3 reads TGTGCCATCACCTTACCGGGACTAGCGGGAACCCTCGGCGAGGCAGATACGCAGTATTTT. This gives the protein CAITLPGLAGTLGEADTQYF.

There are many counts of this clonotype. The rearrangement joins TRBV7-9 to TRBJ1-5, with TRBD1 as a possible D gene (5 bases). V lost 4 bases to trimming and J lost 6 bases, with 13 bases between them. The length of the CDR3 is 14 residues. Germline V lookup: CDR1 SEHNR, CDR2 FQNEAQ (reference sequence). The chain's CDR3 is CASSSLGGGQPQHF. The CDR3 region has the DNA TGTGCCAGCAGCTCCCTTGGGGGTGGTCAGCCCCAGCATTTT.